Below are 26 T cell receptor beta chains sequenced from a single sample in a study of Ad26.COV2.S vaccination and SARS-CoV-2 variants. Clones were read by immunoSEQ multiplex PCR, and TCRdb kept only the in-frame ones, dropping some. The data hold about 440,000 clones, with roughly 88% observed a single time. Treatment in this sample: roughly 20 received Ad26.COV2.S at low or high dose, single or two shots; about 5 received placebo; per-sample allocation not given. Repertoires come from day 63 after the first vaccine or placebo injection. The input for sequencing was peripheral blood, taken in a trial of Ad26.COV2.S vaccine versus placebo. These receptors originate from a person aged 18 to 59 who received the Ad26.COV2.S COVID-19 vaccine or a placebo.

The chain has TRBV18 and TRBJ1-4, with D hard to call. Trimming stripped 1 base from V and 7 bases from J, with 4 bases between. Germline V gene lookup returns CDR1 KGHSH and CDR2 LQKENI. This CDR3 contains 12 residues. The DNA for the CDR3 is TGTGCCAGCTCACCACTAGGTGAAAAACTGTTTTTT. Translating gives CASSPLGEKLFF. The full variable domain, its missing parts supplied by reference TRBV18 and TRBJ1-4, is NAGVMQNPRHLVRRRGQEARLRCSPMKGHSHVYWYRQLPEEGLKFMVYLQKENIIDESGMPKERFSAEFPKEGPSILRIQQVVRGDSAAYFCASSPLGEKLFFGSGTQLSVL.

This clone was seen a few times. V is TRBV11-2 and J is TRBJ1-4; tentatively, D is TRBD1 (6 bases). The CDR3 is 14 residues long. The V gene lost 4 bases and the J gene lost 4 bases, with 10 bases spanning the gap. Germline V gene lookup returns CDR1 SGHAT and CDR2 FQNNGV. The CDR3 nucleotides are TGTGCCAGCAGCTCAGGGGAAGTTAATGAAAAACTGTTTTTT. It is translated as CASSSGEVNEKLFF.

To note about this clone: Additional DNA sequences in this sample encode the identical CDR3. This sequence joins TRBV19 and TRBJ2-7; 12 positions match TRBD2. CDR1 is LNHDA, CDR2 SQIVND, per germline (reference sequence). The CDR3 is 14 amino acids. With 10 bases clipped from V and 4 bases from J, the junction kept 8 bases outside the gene matches. The CDR3 region has the DNA TGTGCCACCGCCCTAGCGGGAGGGTTTTACGAGCAGTACTTC. Its protein is CATALAGGFYEQYF.

The DNA of the CDR3 is TGTGCCAGCAGCTTAGCCCGGGACAGGAGCTCCTACAATGAGCAGTTCTTC. Protein product: CASSLARDRSSYNEQFF. This rearrangement joins TRBV7-8 to TRBJ2-1; 8 nucleotides line up with TRBD1. The trim removed 0 bases at V and 0 bases at J, leaving 4 bases unmatched. This CDR3 has 17 residues. Per the germline V gene, CDR1 is SGHVS and CDR2 is FQNEAQ.

The gene calls are TRBV27 and TRBJ2-7; 10 bases line up with TRBD1. V dropped 7 bases and J dropped 1; count of bases not matched to a gene: 13. Looked up from germline, CDR1 is MNHEY and CDR2 is SMNVEV (reference sequence). The CDR3 extends over 17 amino acids. CDR3 coding DNA: TGTGCCAGCATCGCGACAGGGGGCCAATTATCTTCCTACGAGCAGTACTTC. Amino acids: CASIATGGQLSSYEQYF.

The chain is built from TRBV7-6 and TRBJ2-7; 7 nucleotides align to TRBD2. The V gene's germline CDR1 is SGHVS and CDR2 FNYEAQ. The CDR3 is 14 amino acids. Losses at the gene ends were 0 bases for V and 4 bases for J; bases not matched to a gene: 3. For the CDR3, the DNA is TGTGCCAGCAGCTTAGCGATTAGCGGGTACGAGCAGTACTTC. The encoded protein is CASSLAISGYEQYF.

This chain uses TRBV19 with TRBJ1-5, with unresolved D. The germline V gene encodes CDR1 LNHDA and CDR2 SQIVND (reference sequence). The V end was cut by 3 bases, the J end by 7 bases, with 19 bases between. The CDR3 runs 16 residues. The CDR3 loop is CASSIPDYRADQPQHF. The CDR3 DNA reads TGTGCCAGTAGTATCCCCGACTATAGGGCGGACCAGCCCCAGCATTTT.

CDR3 nucleotides: TGTGCCAGCAGCCCAGGGGCTGCGATAAGCACAGATACGCAGTATTTT. As protein: CASSPGAAISTDTQYF. V gene TRBV9 combines with J gene TRBJ2-3; a possible D gene is TRBD1 (6 bases). The CDR3 extends over 16 amino acids. From germline, CDR1 is SGDLS and CDR2 YYNGEE. V was shortened by 4 bases and J by 0 bases, with 15 bases between the two germline ends.

This chain uses TRBV11-2 with TRBJ1-5, with D unclear. Germline values: CDR1 SGHAT, CDR2 FQNNGV. V was pared by 2 bases and J by 4 bases, with 6 bases between. This CDR3 is built from 13 residues. The CDR3 DNA follows: TGTGCCAGCAGCTTAAGGGCAAATCAGCCCCAGCATTTT. This sequence encodes CASSLRANQPQHF.

This chain's CDR3 is CASSSQGAERGYTF. CDR3 DNA sequence: TGTGCCAGCAGCTCACAGGGGGCAGAGCGCGGCTACACCTTC. The genes are TRBV5-4 and TRBJ1-2, with 9 bases lining up with TRBD1. CDR1 is SGHNT and CDR2 is YYREEE in the germline V gene (reference sequence). This CDR3 has 14 residues. V shed 3 bases, J shed 8 bases, and the junction held 8 bases outside the gene matches. The whole variable domain, filled in from reference TRBV5-4 and TRBJ1-2, reads ETGVTQSPTHLIKTRGQQVTLRCSSQSGHNTVSWYQQALGQGPQFIFQYYREEENGRGNFPPRFSGLQFPNYSSELNVNALELDDSALYLCASSSQGAERGYTFGSGTRLTVV.

The table lists this clone with a few counts. The genes are TRBV5-1 and TRBJ2-7; TRBD2 aligns across 8 bases. CDR1 is SGHRS and CDR2 is YFSETQ in the germline V gene. The CDR3 totals 17 residues. V trimming: 4 bases; J trimming: 1 base; junction bases outside the gene matches: 13. The CDR3 here is CASSLFSGTPSSYEQYF. In DNA, the CDR3 is TGCGCCAGCAGCCTATTTAGCGGGACCCCCTCGTCCTACGAGCAGTACTTC.

Written as DNA, the CDR3 is TGTGCCAGCAGCCCAATCTCCTACGAGCAGTACTTC. It yields the protein CASSPISYEQYF. The chain has TRBV7-9 and TRBJ2-7; no clear D. V lost 5 bases and J lost 0, with 5 bases in between. Germline V gives CDR1 SEHNR, CDR2 FQNEAQ (reference sequence). There are 12 residues in the CDR3.

The chain carries TRBV7-9 and TRBJ2-7; 9 bases align to TRBD1. The V gene end was trimmed by 1 base and the J gene end by 5 bases; junction bases not matched to a gene: 3. The length of the CDR3 is 14 residues. The germline V gene encodes CDR1 SEHNR and CDR2 FQNEAQ (reference sequence). The CDR3 is CASSLGQGGHEQYF. The CDR3 bases are TGTGCCAGCAGCTTAGGACAGGGGGGACACGAGCAGTACTTC.

The V and J genes are TRBV4-2 and TRBJ2-3, with 9 positions matching TRBD1. CDR1 is LGHNA, CDR2 YNFKEQ, per germline. With 4 bases clipped from V and 4 bases from J, the junction kept 3 bases outside the gene matches. The length of the CDR3 is 14 residues. CDR3 in amino acids: CASSRTGAPDTQYF. CDR3 sequence (DNA): TGTGCCAGCAGCCGGACAGGGGCCCCAGATACGCAGTATTTT.

In this sample, this clone turned up once. The chain uses TRBV28 and TRBJ2-1, with 11 bases matching TRBD2. The V gene end was trimmed by 8 bases and the J gene end by 0 bases; junction bases not matched to a gene: 9. Germline V gene sequence: CDR1 MDHEN, CDR2 SYDVKM. The CDR3 has 17 amino acids. CDR3 sequence (DNA): TGTGCCAGCGCGAGTGCTAGCGGGAGGAGCTCCTACAATGAGCAGTTCTTC. It is translated as CASASASGRSSYNEQFF.

V is TRBV7-9 and J is TRBJ2-7; 8 bases fit TRBD1. The germline CDR1 and CDR2 sequences are SEHNR and FQNEAQ (reference sequence). The length of the CDR3 is 12 residues. V shed 8 bases, J shed 7 bases, and the junction held 7 bases outside the gene matches. The DNA for the CDR3 is TGTGCCAGCGACCAGGGGGCGGGGGAGCAGTACTTC. It codes for CASDQGAGEQYF.

The rearrangement links TRBV6-6 to TRBJ1-2; the D gene is possibly TRBD1 (6 bases). Germline V gene lookup returns CDR1 MNHNY and CDR2 SVGAGI (reference sequence). Deletions cut 2 bases from V and 4 bases from J, with 14 bases between. The CDR3 length is 15 residues. CDR3: CASSYKAGASYGYTF. CDR3 bases: TGTGCCAGCAGTTACAAGGCAGGGGCAAGCTATGGCTACACCTTC.

The V gene is TRBV2, the J gene TRBJ2-1; 13 bases are a match to TRBD2. The CDR3 covers 14 residues. V dropped 8 bases and J dropped 7; count of bases not matched to a gene: 5. The germline V gene has CDR1 SNHLY and CDR2 FYNNEI. CDR3 amino acids: CASSGTSGINEQFF. Written as DNA, the CDR3 is TGTGCCAGCTCCGGGACTAGCGGGATTAATGAGCAGTTCTTC.

The rearrangement joins TRBV2 to TRBJ2-5, with D unresolved. V lost 7 bases to trimming and J lost 4 bases, with 16 bases between them. The CDR3 loop spans 14 amino acids. Germline lookup yields CDR1 SNHLY and CDR2 FYNNEI. The CDR3 sequence: CASIIEIWGETQYF. The CDR3 DNA follows: TGTGCCAGCATCATCGAGATCTGGGGAGAGACCCAGTACTTC. The variable domain in full, completed from reference TRBV2 and TRBJ2-5, reads EPEVTQTPSHQVTQMGQEVILRCVPISNHLYFYWYRQILGQKVEFLVSFYNNEISEKSEIFDDQFSVERPDGSNFTLKIRSTKLEDSAMYFCASIIEIWGETQYFGPGTRLLVL.

This clone was observed once. V and J are TRBV2 and TRBJ2-2, with TRBD2 as a possible D gene (5 bases). Germline CDR1 reads SNHLY; CDR2 reads FYNNEI. This CDR3 is 12 amino acids long. Trimming left V 7 bases short and J 6 bases short, with 9 bases between. The CDR3 reads CASKGRAGELFF. The CDR3 region has the DNA TGTGCCAGCAAAGGGCGGGCCGGGGAGCTGTTTTTT.

V is TRBV19 and J is TRBJ2-1; TRBD2 matches at 10 bases. CDR1 and CDR2 from the germline V gene are LNHDA and SQIVND (reference sequence). The CDR3 spans 15 residues. V was pared by 6 bases and J by 3 bases, with 5 bases of the junction left unmatched. The CDR3 loop reads CASSNLAGVYNEQFF. DNA of the CDR3: TGTGCCAGTAGCAATCTAGCGGGAGTCTACAATGAGCAGTTCTTC.

CDR3 in DNA: TGTGCCAGCAGCTCGGGCCCCTACGCTTACAATGAGCAGTTCTTC. Protein: CASSSGPYAYNEQFF. V gene TRBV7-2 combines with J gene TRBJ2-1; D is uncertain. Germline V gene data show CDR1 as SGHTA and CDR2 as FQGNSA. The CDR3 totals 15 residues. The ends were cut back, 4 bases at V and 4 bases at J, with 14 bases in the middle.

This clone was picked up a small number of times. The CDR3 sequence: CASSLRVGQTLYEQYF. The DNA of the CDR3 is TGTGCCAGCAGCTTAAGGGTCGGACAGACTCTCTACGAGCAGTACTTC. The rearrangement joins TRBV7-9 to TRBJ2-7; possible D gene TRBD1, 6 bases. The CDR3 extends over 16 amino acids. From germline, CDR1 is SEHNR and CDR2 FQNEAQ (reference sequence). Trimming cost V 2 bases and J 3 bases, with 17 bases left between them.

V is TRBV7-3 and J is TRBJ2-3; 8 nucleotides line up with TRBD2. Germline CDR1 is SGHTA and CDR2 is FQGTGA. J was trimmed by 0 bases and V by 3 bases; bases with no gene match: 5. CDR3 length: 16 residues. The CDR3 is CASSLDSGASTDTQYF. The CDR3 coding sequence is TGTGCCAGCAGCTTGGATAGCGGGGCTAGCACAGATACGCAGTATTTT.

V is TRBV7-9 and J is TRBJ2-3, with no clear D. Germline lookup yields CDR1 SEHNR and CDR2 FQNEAQ (reference sequence). The CDR3 totals 12 residues. The V gene lost 5 bases and the J gene lost 2 bases, with 5 bases spanning the gap. CDR3 sequence (DNA): TGTGCCAGCAGCCCAATCACAGATACGCAGTATTTT. Its protein is CASSPITDTQYF.

The rearrangement links TRBV7-9 to TRBJ2-7; no definite D call. The length of the CDR3 is 13 residues. CDR1 and CDR2 (germline): SEHNR, FQNEAQ (reference sequence). V lost 3 bases and J 2 bases, leaving 8 bases between the germline ends. CDR3 nucleotide sequence: TGTGCCAGCAGCTTGTTATCAGCCTACGAGCAGTACTTC. It specifies CASSLLSAYEQYF.